The 3 T cell receptor beta chains given below trace back to one sample, sequenced in a study of CD8+CD57+ T cells in acquired aplastic anemia. It was genomic DNA that served as the template for profiling TCR beta VDJ and CDR3. TCRdb passed the reads through MiXCR, listing each CDR3 protein once. The sample contains a few hundred thousand distinct CDR3 sequences, 82% of which appear only once. Only patients with CD8+CD57+ cell expansion on flow cytometry were chosen for sequencing. What was sequenced was sorted CD4+, CD8+, or CD8+CD57+ T cells (not recorded which) from PBMCs. All receptors come from a human donor with aplastic anemia.

The chain is built from TRBV5-1 and TRBJ2-7, with D uncertain. Per the germline V gene, CDR1 is SGHRS and CDR2 is YFSETQ. This CDR3 comprises 18 residues. The CDR3 is CASSLHPHGPALSYEQYV. DNA for the CDR3: TGTGCCAGCAGCTTGCACCCACACGGCCCAGCCCTTTCCTACGAGCAGTACGTC.

The gene calls are TRBV7-2 and TRBJ1-5; weak D call: TRBD1 (5 bases). Trimming cost V 8 bases and J 4 bases, with 18 bases left between them. The CDR3 is made up of 15 amino acids. CDR1 is SGHTA and CDR2 is FQGNSA in the germline V gene. Here the CDR3 DNA reads TGTGCCAGCGGACTAGGGGTCTCGAGAAATCAGCCCCAGCATTTT. This encodes CASGLGVSRNQPQHF. Together with reference TRBV7-2 and TRBJ1-5, the CDR3 gives the full variable domain: GAGVSQSPSNKVTEKGKDVELRCDPISGHTALYWYRQSLGQGLEFLIYFQGNSAPDKSGLPSDRFSAERTGGSVSTLTIQRTQQEDSAVYLCASGLGVSRNQPQHFGDGTRLSIL.

In regard to this clonotype: The junction does not match germline at one end; this may be a read error. The rearrangement uses TRBV7-2 and TRBJ2-1; TRBD2 is a possible D gene (7 bases). The length of the CDR3 is 16 residues. Germline assignment: CDR1 SGHTA and CDR2 FQGNSA. CDR3 nucleotide sequence: TGTGCCAGCAGCCAGGGAGGGGGGGACCGGTACAATGTGCAGTTCTTC. This sequence encodes CASSQGGGDRYNVQFF. The whole variable domain, filled in from reference TRBV7-2 and TRBJ2-1, reads GAGVSQSPSNKVTEKGKDVELRCDPISGHTALYWYRQSLGQGLEFLIYFQGNSAPDKSGLPSDRFSAERTGGSVSTLTIQRTQQEDSAVYLCASSQGGGDRYNVQFFGPGTRLTVL.